This passage covers 18 T cell receptor beta chains from one sample sequenced in a study of OX40 agonist ivuxolimab in advanced cancers. Some clones are missing from TCRdb's copy, which holds only in-frame ones; the method was immunoSEQ multiplex PCR. Counted here are roughly 42,000 clones, 75% to 90% occurring once; the ten biggest clones make up over 10%. The sequencing used CD4+ or CD8+ T cells sorted from blood, collected in a trial of the OX40 agonist ivuxolimab. These receptor sequences come from an adult with an advanced solid tumor such as melanoma, head and neck, liver or kidney cancer.

Comments on this clone: Germline and junction disagree at one end, which may indicate a read error. V is TRBV7-7 and J is TRBJ2-7, with D tentatively TRBD2 (7 bases). Per germline, CDR1 SSHAT and CDR2 FNYEAQ (reference sequence). CDR3 length: 14 residues. DNA of the CDR3: TGTGCTAGCAGCATGACCTTACAGGGAGGGGAGCAGTACTTC. Translation gives CASSMTLQGGEQYF. The whole variable domain, remainder taken from reference TRBV7-7 and TRBJ2-7, is GAGVSQSPRYKVTKRGQDVTLRCDPISSHATLYWYQQALGQGPEFLTYFNYEAQPDKSGLPSDRFSAERPEGSISTLTIQRTEQRDSAMYRCASSMTLQGGEQYFGPGTRLTVT.

The J gene is TRBJ2-6, the V gene TRBV5-4, with a tentative D call TRBD1 (6 bases). The V end was cut by 3 bases, the J end by 1 base, with 14 bases between. This CDR3 is 17 amino acids long. Germline V CDR1 and CDR2: SGHNT, YYREEE (reference sequence). CDR3 in DNA: TGTGCCAGCAGCTCCGGGACAAAAACTTCTGGGGCCAACGTCCTGACTTTC. This translates into CASSSGTKTSGANVLTF.

The CDR3 here is CASSWTGGEKQKQFF. CDR3 nucleotide sequence: TGTGCCAGCAGCTGGACAGGGGGCGAAAAACAAAAGCAGTTCTTC. The rearrangement joins TRBV21-1 to TRBJ2-1; the table's D call TRBD1 went unverified against the DNA. TRBV21-1 is deemed a pseudogene. The CDR3 has 15 residues.

This clone came up a few times. This chain links TRBV6-5 with TRBJ1-6; 8 bases fit TRBD1. Looked up from germline, CDR1 is MNHEY and CDR2 is SVGAGI. V dropped 2 bases and J dropped 9; count of bases not matched to a gene: 3. CDR3 length: 14 amino acids. CDR3 in DNA: TGTGCCAGCAGTTACCCCGGACAGGGTTCACCCCTCCACTTT. It specifies CASSYPGQGSPLHF.

In this sample, this clone turned up once. The chain uses TRBV10-3 and TRBJ2-5, with 14 bases matching TRBD2. V was pared by 7 bases and J by 5 bases, with 24 bases of the junction left unmatched. This CDR3 region has 21 residues. CDR1 and CDR2 from the germline V gene are ENHRY and SYGVKD. CDR3 region: CAITPTDRVGTSGGLLETQYF. Here the CDR3 DNA reads TGTGCCATCACTCCCACTGACAGGGTTGGGACTAGCGGGGGTCTACTGGAGACCCAGTACTTC.

The chain carries TRBV30 and TRBJ2-7; 7 bases are shared with TRBD1. CDR3 length: 11 amino acids. Germline CDR1 GTSNPN, CDR2 SVGIG (reference sequence). V shed 4 bases, J shed 9 bases, and the junction held 6 bases outside the gene matches. CDR3 nucleotide sequence: TGTGCCTGGATGACAGGGTTGGGGCAGTACTTC. This encodes CAWMTGLGQYF. The full variable domain, its missing parts supplied by reference TRBV30 and TRBJ2-7, is SQTIHQWPATLVQPVGSPLSLECTVEGTSNPNLYWYRQAAGRGLQLLFYSVGIGQISSEVPQNLSASRPQDRQFILSSKKLLLSDSGFYLCAWMTGLGQYFGPGTRLTVT.

V and J are TRBV14 and TRBJ1-2; D is ambiguous. V lost 4 bases, J lost 2 bases, and 8 bases lay in between. There are 13 residues in the CDR3. The germline CDR1 and CDR2 sequences are SGHDN and FVKESK. CDR3 region: CASSPAGNYGYTF. CDR3 DNA sequence: TGTGCCAGCAGCCCCGCGGGGAACTATGGCTACACCTTC.

The V call is TRBV7-3, the J call TRBJ1-1; 7 positions agree with TRBD1. The CDR3 is made up of 14 amino acids. Looked up from germline, CDR1 is SGHTA and CDR2 is FQGTGA. Germline trimming cut 5 bases from V and 2 bases from J; bases unmatched to any gene: 5. The CDR3 sequence: CASSHRGGNTEAFF. The CDR3, as DNA: TGTGCCAGCAGCCACAGGGGTGGAAACACTGAAGCTTTCTTT.

Remarks on this clone: The junction departs from germline at one end; a sequencing error may be responsible. The CDR3 spells CASSLRIDQPQHF. The DNA of the CDR3 is TGTGCTAGCAGCTTAAGGATTGACCAGCCCCAGCATTTT. V and J are TRBV7-7 and TRBJ1-5, with no clear D. This CDR3 is built from 13 residues. Per the germline V gene, CDR1 is SSHAT and CDR2 is FNYEAQ (reference sequence). The whole variable domain, filled in from reference TRBV7-7 and TRBJ1-5, reads GAGVSQSPRYKVTKRGQDVTLRCDPISSHATLYWYQQALGQGPEFLTYFNYEAQPDKSGLPSDRFSAERPEGSISTLTIQRTEQRDSAMYRCASSLRIDQPQHFGDGTRLSIL.

This chain uses TRBV20-1 with TRBJ2-7; D is possibly TRBD2 (6 bases). CDR1 is DFQATT, CDR2 SNEGSKA, per germline (reference sequence). The germline V and J ends were trimmed by 3 bases and 6 bases, with 9 bases remaining between them. This CDR3 is 11 amino acids long. In DNA, the CDR3 is TGCAGTGCTAGTTGGCGGGGCGAGCAGTACTTC. It specifies CSASWRGEQYF.

The rearrangement links TRBV11-2 to TRBJ1-5; 7 bases are a match to TRBD1. This CDR3 is 15 amino acids long. Germline V CDR1 and CDR2: SGHAT, FQNNGV. J gave up 3 bases and V 2 bases, and 4 bases lay outside the gene matches. DNA for the CDR3: TGTGCCAGCAGCTTATCGGACAGGAACAATCAGCCCCAGCATTTT. This codes for CASSLSDRNNQPQHF.

The chain carries TRBV6-5 and TRBJ2-2; D possibly corresponds to TRBD2 (5 bases). The ends were cut back, 9 bases at V and 9 bases at J, with 17 bases in the middle. This CDR3 spans 13 amino acids. CDR1 MNHEY and CDR2 SVGAGI come from the germline V gene. CDR3 residues: CASGAVGVRELFF. CDR3 coding DNA: TGTGCCAGTGGAGCGGTCGGGGTCCGGGAGCTGTTTTTT.

The chain couples TRBV27 to TRBJ2-1; the match to TRBD1 covers 11 bases. The germline CDR1 and CDR2 sequences are MNHEY and SMNVEV (reference sequence). V trimming: 4 bases; J trimming: 3 bases; junction bases outside the gene matches: 11. The CDR3 covers 18 residues. In nucleotides, the CDR3 is TGTGCCAGCAGTTCCCTCGGGACAGGGGGTTTATACTACAATGAGCAGTTCTTC. Protein sequence: CASSSLGTGGLYYNEQFF.

The rearrangement links TRBV7-9 to TRBJ1-2; D remains ambiguous. Between the trimmed V and J ends, which lost 5 bases and 9 bases, there was a span of 13 bases. Germline V gene lookup returns CDR1 SEHNR and CDR2 FQNEAQ (reference sequence). This CDR3 has 12 residues. The CDR3: CASSRGGVRYTF. In DNA, the CDR3 is TGTGCCAGCAGCCGGGGTGGGGTTCGCTACACCTTC.

The V gene is TRBV6-5, the J gene TRBJ1-4; TRBD1 might be the D (5 bases). Germline values: CDR1 MNHEY, CDR2 SVGAGI. The CDR3 extends over 13 amino acids. Trimming removed 3 bases from V and 7 bases from J, with 9 bases in between. The CDR3: CASSYGTGEKLFF. The CDR3 DNA follows: TGTGCCAGCAGTTATGGTACAGGTGAAAAACTGTTTTTT.

This chain uses TRBV5-5 with TRBJ2-7; 10 nucleotides agree with TRBD2. The CDR3 is 14 amino acids. V shed 4 bases, J shed 3 bases, and the junction held 4 bases outside the gene matches. Germline CDR1 SGHKS, CDR2 YYEKEE (reference sequence). The CDR3 DNA follows: TGTGCCAGCAGCCGTACTAGCGGGATCTACGAGCAGTACTTC. Translated: CASSRTSGIYEQYF.

The chain recombines TRBV7-9 with TRBJ1-5, with TRBD1 identical over 9 bases. The CDR3 is 16 amino acids. Germline trimming cut 5 bases from V and 7 bases from J; bases unmatched to any gene: 12. The germline gives CDR1 SEHNR, CDR2 FQNEAQ (reference sequence). The CDR3 DNA reads as TGTGCCAGCAGCCAGAGACAGGGGGGATGGGAACAGCCCCAGCATTTT. Protein: CASSQRQGGWEQPQHF.

The chain combines TRBV7-2 with TRBJ1-4; D gene ambiguous. V lost 3 bases and J lost 4, with 9 bases in between. The germline V gene encodes CDR1 SGHTA and CDR2 FQGNSA. The CDR3 is 14 residues long. CDR3 in DNA: TGTGCCAGCAGCTTTTTCACCCTTAATGAAAAACTGTTTTTT. Translation gives CASSFFTLNEKLFF.